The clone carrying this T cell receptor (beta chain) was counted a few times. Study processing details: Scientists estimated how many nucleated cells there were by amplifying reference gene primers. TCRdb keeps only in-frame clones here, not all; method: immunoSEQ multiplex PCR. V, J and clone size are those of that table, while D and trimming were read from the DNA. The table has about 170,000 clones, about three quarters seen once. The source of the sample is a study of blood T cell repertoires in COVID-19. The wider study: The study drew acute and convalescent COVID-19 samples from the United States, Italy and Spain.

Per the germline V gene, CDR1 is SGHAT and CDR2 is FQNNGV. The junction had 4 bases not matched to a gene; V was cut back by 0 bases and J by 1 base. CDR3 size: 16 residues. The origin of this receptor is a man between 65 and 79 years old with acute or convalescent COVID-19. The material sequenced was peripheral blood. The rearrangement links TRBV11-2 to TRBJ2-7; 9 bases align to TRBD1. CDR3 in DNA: TGTGCCAGCAGCTTAGACGGACAGGGGCGTTCCTACGAGCAGTACTTC. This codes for CASSLDGQGRSYEQYF.